The rows below give T cell receptor beta chains drawn from one sample of a study of monozygotic twins with inflammatory bowel disease. TCRdb re-analyzed the 5' RACE reads; it lists each CDR3 protein once, without DNA. Recorded for this sample: some 89,000 distinct CDR3 sequences. Sequencing used blood. The receptor set was obtained from a human donor with ulcerative colitis or Crohn's disease, or a healthy co-twin of an affected twin (not recorded which). The CDR3 runs from the conserved cysteine through the conserved F or W. Fields, in order: V gene, J gene, CDR3 protein.

TRBV12-3/TRBV12-4	TRBJ2-1	CASSLRTRYNEQFF
TRBV18	TRBJ2-3	CASSPRVSGWSTDTQYF
TRBV18	TRBJ1-2	CASSTDRDYGYTF
TRBV20-1	TRBJ2-7	CSARGRGSYEQYF
TRBV20-1	TRBJ1-5	CSASRGSSHGGSNQPQHF
TRBV5-1	TRBJ1-5	CASSLGPNQPQHF
TRBV29-1	TRBJ1-5	CSVTTGQGLQPQHF
TRBV4-1	TRBJ1-2	CASSHGYRGSEGVYGYTF
TRBV7-2	TRBJ2-5	CASSWSWADGTQYF
TRBV11-1	TRBJ1-3	CASSLIGLLTNAGNTIYF
TRBV6-4	TRBJ2-7	CASIGTGGGYEQYF
TRBV2	TRBJ2-7	CASSEGGAGSYEQYF
TRBV2	TRBJ2-7	CASKEVAGGKSYEQYF
TRBV20-1	TRBJ1-2	CSARTLYGYTF
TRBV20-1	TRBJ1-3	CSASDSRGYGNTIYF
TRBV5-1	TRBJ2-1	CASSLDSGGAYNEQFF
TRBV5-1	TRBJ2-5	CASSLGRVAGMPETQYF
TRBV10-3	TRBJ1-2	CAIRPDSPNGYTF
TRBV20-1	TRBJ1-3	CSATGTDSGNTIYF